The entry below describes one TCR beta chain. What it binds is unknown. TCRdb keeps only in-frame clones here, not all; method: immunoSEQ multiplex PCR. The repertoire has around 110,000 clones, 80% to 90% of them found once; the top ten carry 3.9%. The sample comes from a study of T cell responses to AZD1222 COVID-19 vaccine. V was clipped by 2 bases and J by 1 base; unmatched bases: 0. Germline loops: CDR1 LGHNA, CDR2 YSLEER. This CDR3 is built from 14 residues. General observations from the study: Mostly white British, mostly female donors; authors suggested clonal diversity may be underestimated. Sampled repertoires all dated from after the peak T cell response.

The TCR comes from an adult in good health. This specimen was peripheral blood, taken on day 0 of MenACWY control vaccination. This chain joins TRBV4-3 and TRBJ2-3; TRBD2 agrees at 7 bases. This CDR3 is CASSQSGGTDTQYF. For the CDR3, the DNA is TGCGCCAGCAGCCAAAGCGGGGGCACAGATACGCAGTATTTT.